This passage covers 26 T cell receptor beta chains from one sample sequenced in a study of T cells expressing NK-cell markers. TCRdb re-called the 5' RACE reads, yielding one record per CDR3 amino acid sequence without DNA. This sample's clone table lists about 150,000 distinct CDR3 sequences. Source material: blood T cells: a sorted CD56 or NKG2C T cell subset, CD4+ or CD8+ T cells, or bulk PBMC T cells (not recorded which). Receptors originate from a man younger than 30 in good health.

The chain links TRBV29-1 to TRBJ2-7; TCRdb's D call, TRBD1, is unchecked because there is no DNA. Germline CDR1 SQVTM, CDR2 ANQGSEA. This CDR3 has 15 residues. This CDR3 reads CSAQLKDRGGYEQYF.

The genes are TRBV7-9 and TRBJ2-1. The CDR3 totals 16 residues. Looked up from germline, CDR1 is SEHNR and CDR2 is FQNEAQ (reference sequence). Here the CDR3 reads CASSQSAGVTYNEQFF.

The chain links TRBV21-1 to TRBJ1-2; TCRdb outputs TRBD1, but without DNA this stays unchecked. TRBV21-1 is a pseudogene segment. This CDR3 region has 17 residues. Here the CDR3 reads CASSKALGGPSGYGYTF.

The chain recombines TRBV5-4 with TRBJ2-1; lacking DNA, the TRBD2 call made by TCRdb goes unchecked. The germline V gene has CDR1 SGHNT and CDR2 YYREEE (reference sequence). The CDR3 runs 16 residues. The CDR3 protein is CASSRTGTSSDNEQFF.

The rearrangement links TRBV6-2 or TRBV6-3 to TRBJ2-3; TCRdb returns TRBD1, unconfirmable since there is no DNA. Germline values: CDR1 MNHEY, CDR2 SVGEGT. The CDR3 loop spans 22 amino acids. The CDR3 here is CASSYASGTGDYFRSSTDTQYF.

CDR3: CASSFVGQGNEQYF. The chain employs TRBV25-1 and TRBJ2-7; TCRdb returns TRBD1, unconfirmable since there is no DNA. This CDR3 is built from 14 residues. Germline values: CDR1 MGHDK, CDR2 SYGVNS.

The chain carries TRBV4-1 and TRBJ2-1; the TCRdb call, TRBD1, lacks DNA for checking. Germline lookup yields CDR1 MGHRA and CDR2 YSYEKL. The CDR3 spans 15 residues. CDR3 residues: CASSYTGTGDNEQFF.

This chain uses TRBV20-1 with TRBJ2-3; the TCRdb D gene call, TRBD2, has no DNA to confirm it. This CDR3 has 18 residues. Germline loops: CDR1 DFQATT, CDR2 SNEGSKA (reference sequence). The CDR3: CSARDIGLAGEHADTQYF.

The chain recombines TRBV9 with TRBJ1-6; lacking DNA, the TRBD1 call made by TCRdb goes unchecked. The germline V gene encodes CDR1 SGDLS and CDR2 YYNGEE. CDR3 length: 13 amino acids. The CDR3 loop reads CASQLGANSPLHF.

The chain employs TRBV20-1 and TRBJ2-1. The CDR3 contains 15 residues. Looked up from germline, CDR1 is DFQATT and CDR2 is SNEGSKA (reference sequence). The CDR3 sequence is CSANKRGRSYNEQFF.

This sequence joins TRBV18 and TRBJ2-5; TCRdb's D call, TRBD1, is unchecked because there is no DNA. The length of the CDR3 is 16 residues. Germline V gene lookup returns CDR1 KGHSH and CDR2 LQKENI. The CDR3 region is CASSPLAGAQQETQYF.

The chain employs TRBV20-1 and TRBJ1-1; no DNA is available, so the TRBD1 call from TCRdb remains unchecked. CDR1 is DFQATT, CDR2 SNEGSKA, per germline (reference sequence). The CDR3 sequence is 13 residues long. This CDR3 is CRGTGEYGTEAFF.

V gene TRBV15 combines with J gene TRBJ2-1; TCRdb picks TRBD1, but there is no DNA to check that call. The CDR3 contains 20 residues. Germline V CDR1 and CDR2: LNHNV, YYDKDF (reference sequence). The CDR3 loop is CATSRDRNRGLSITTNEQFF.

This sequence joins TRBV5-1 and TRBJ2-3; TCRdb returns TRBD2, unconfirmable since there is no DNA. CDR1 and CDR2 (germline): SGHRS, YFSETQ. This CDR3 has 18 amino acids. CDR3 amino acids: CASSPQSSTSGGTDTQYF. Full variable domain (remainder filled in from reference TRBV5-1 and TRBJ2-3): KAGVTQTPRYLIKTRGQQVTLSCSPISGHRSVSWYQQTPGQGLQFLFEYFSETQRNKGNFPGRFSGRQFSNSRSEMNVSTLELGDSALYLCASSPQSSTSGGTDTQYFGPGTRLTVL.

The V call is TRBV5-6, the J call TRBJ2-5. Germline lookup yields CDR1 SGHDT and CDR2 YYEEEE. The CDR3 spans 13 residues. This CDR3 is CASSFWPGETQYF.

The genes are TRBV4-1 and TRBJ2-5; TCRdb gives TRBD1 as the D gene, but with no DNA this cannot be confirmed. CDR1 and CDR2 from the germline V gene are MGHRA and YSYEKL. The CDR3 contains 15 residues. CDR3 in amino acids: CASSPGGDAEETQYF.

The chain couples TRBV7-6 to TRBJ1-1; the D gene TCRdb calls, TRBD1, cannot be checked with no DNA. Per germline, CDR1 SGHVS and CDR2 FNYEAQ. This CDR3 contains 15 residues. The CDR3 reads CASSPQRTGEAEAFF. The complete variable domain, with remaining parts taken from reference TRBV7-6 and TRBJ1-1, reads GAGVSQSPRYKVTKRGQDVALRCDPISGHVSLYWYRQALGQGPEFLTYFNYEAQQDKSGLPNDRFSAERPEGSISTLTIQRTEQRDSAMYRCASSPQRTGEAEAFFGQGTRLTVV.

CDR3 residues: CASSLAGGPIDHEQFF. This chain links TRBV19 with TRBJ2-1; checking the TCRdb D call of TRBD2 is not possible without DNA. The CDR3 contains 16 residues. Germline V gene data show CDR1 as LNHDA and CDR2 as SQIVND (reference sequence).

V gene TRBV14 combines with J gene TRBJ2-4; TCRdb names TRBD1, which stays unverified in the absence of DNA. Germline V lookup: CDR1 SGHDN, CDR2 FVKESK. The CDR3 has 21 residues. This chain's CDR3 is CASSQESIPIGTDLAKNIQYF.

The V call is TRBV7-9, the J call TRBJ2-7; TCRdb gives TRBD1 as the D gene, but with no DNA this cannot be confirmed. CDR1 and CDR2 from the germline V gene are SEHNR and FQNEAQ (reference sequence). The CDR3 totals 15 residues. This CDR3 is CASSAADSNPYEQYF.

The chain combines TRBV19 with TRBJ2-3. This CDR3 is 16 amino acids long. CDR1 LNHDA and CDR2 SQIVND come from the germline V gene (reference sequence). This CDR3 is CASSIIFAAATDTQYF.

V is TRBV7-2 and J is TRBJ1-4; TCRdb gives TRBD1 as the D gene, but with no DNA this cannot be confirmed. Germline V gene lookup returns CDR1 SGHTA and CDR2 FQGNSA. The CDR3 sequence is 16 residues long. CDR3: CASSLGTGVTNEKLFF.

This chain uses TRBV19 with TRBJ1-4; TCRdb selects TRBD1, and the lack of DNA leaves this call unchecked. The CDR3 extends over 14 amino acids. Germline V gene sequence: CDR1 LNHDA, CDR2 SQIVND (reference sequence). The CDR3 region is CASSIVGTAEKLFF.

The CDR3 loop reads CASRPLAGGSYNEQFF. The V and J genes are TRBV6-1 and TRBJ2-1; as DNA is missing, the TRBD2 call by TCRdb cannot be tested. Germline assignment: CDR1 MNHNS and CDR2 SASEGT. CDR3 size: 16 residues.

The gene calls are TRBV6-2 or TRBV6-3 and TRBJ2-1; with no DNA, the TCRdb D assignment of TRBD2 cannot be verified. CDR3 length: 15 residues. Germline CDR1 MNHEY, CDR2 SVGEGT. Here the CDR3 reads CASGSSGSMWNEQFF.

V gene TRBV29-1 combines with J gene TRBJ2-5. Germline V gives CDR1 SQVTM, CDR2 ANQGSEA. There are 14 residues in the CDR3. CDR3 residues: CSVEGLEQQETQYF. The full variable domain, with the rest looked up from reference TRBV29-1 and TRBJ2-5, is SAVISQKPSRDICQRGTSLTIQCQVDSQVTMMFWYRQQPGQSLTLIATANQGSEATYESGFVIDKFPISRPNLTFSTLTVSNMSPEDSSIYLCSVEGLEQQETQYFGPGTRLLVL.